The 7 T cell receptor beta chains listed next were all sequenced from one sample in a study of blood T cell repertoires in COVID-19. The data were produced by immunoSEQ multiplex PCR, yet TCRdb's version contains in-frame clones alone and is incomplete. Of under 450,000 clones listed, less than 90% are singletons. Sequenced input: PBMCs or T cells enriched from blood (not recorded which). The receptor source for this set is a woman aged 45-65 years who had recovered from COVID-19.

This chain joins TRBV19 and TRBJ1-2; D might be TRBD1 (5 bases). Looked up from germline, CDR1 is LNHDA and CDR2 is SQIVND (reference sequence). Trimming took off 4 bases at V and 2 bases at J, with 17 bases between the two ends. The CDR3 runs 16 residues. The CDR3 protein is CASSTTPSEGNYGYTF. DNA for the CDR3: TGTGCCAGTAGTACAACCCCCTCGGAGGGGAACTATGGCTACACCTTC.

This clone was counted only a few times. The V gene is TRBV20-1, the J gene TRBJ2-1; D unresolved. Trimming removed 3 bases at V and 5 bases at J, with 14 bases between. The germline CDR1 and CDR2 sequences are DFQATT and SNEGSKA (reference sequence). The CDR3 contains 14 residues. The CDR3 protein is CSASSHGSHNEQFF. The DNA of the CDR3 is TGCAGTGCTAGTTCCCACGGGTCCCACAATGAGCAGTTCTTC.

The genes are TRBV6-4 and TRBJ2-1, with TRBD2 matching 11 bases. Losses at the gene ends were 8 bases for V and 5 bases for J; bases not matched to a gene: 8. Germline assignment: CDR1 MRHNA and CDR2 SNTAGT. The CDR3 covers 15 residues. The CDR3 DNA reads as TGTGCCAGCGGGTTAGCGGGAGGGCCTGACAATGAGCAGTTCTTC. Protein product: CASGLAGGPDNEQFF.

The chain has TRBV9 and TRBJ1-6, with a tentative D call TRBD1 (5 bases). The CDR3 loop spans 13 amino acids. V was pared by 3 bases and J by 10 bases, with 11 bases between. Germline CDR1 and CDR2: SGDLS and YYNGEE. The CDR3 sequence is CASSASRESPLHF. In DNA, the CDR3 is TGTGCCAGCAGCGCCAGCAGGGAATCACCCCTCCACTTT.

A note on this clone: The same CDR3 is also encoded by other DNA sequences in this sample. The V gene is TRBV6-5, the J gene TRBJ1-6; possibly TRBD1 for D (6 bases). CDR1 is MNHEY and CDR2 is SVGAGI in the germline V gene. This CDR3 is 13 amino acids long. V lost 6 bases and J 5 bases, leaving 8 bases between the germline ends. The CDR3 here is CASRQGDNSPLHF. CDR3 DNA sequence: TGTGCCAGCAGACAGGGAGATAATTCACCCCTCCACTTT.

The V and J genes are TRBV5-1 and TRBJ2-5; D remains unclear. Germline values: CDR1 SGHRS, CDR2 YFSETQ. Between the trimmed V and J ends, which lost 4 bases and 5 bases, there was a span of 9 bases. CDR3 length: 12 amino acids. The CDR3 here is CASSNAGETQYF. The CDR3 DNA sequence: TGCGCCAGCAGCAATGCCGGGGAGACCCAGTACTTC.

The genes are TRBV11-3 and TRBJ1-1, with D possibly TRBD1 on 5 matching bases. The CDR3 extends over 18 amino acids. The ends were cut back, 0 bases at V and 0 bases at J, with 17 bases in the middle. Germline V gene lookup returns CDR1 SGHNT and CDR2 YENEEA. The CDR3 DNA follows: TGTGCCAGCAGCTTAGACGTTGTGGGGACTTACATGAACACTGAAGCTTTCTTT. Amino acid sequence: CASSLDVVGTYMNTEAFF.